Presented here are 32 T cell receptor beta chains from one specimen sequenced in a study of breast tumors, draining lymph nodes, adjacent tissues. One entry per CDR3 protein, called by TCRdb with MiXCR from the multiplex PCR reads. This table holds roughly 120,000 distinct CDR3 sequences, 15% to 20% found once. The lymph nodes were axillary draining lymph nodes from breast cancer patients. Sequenced sample: axillary lymph node tissue. All receptors derive from a female donor with breast cancer. Some clones in this sample may be carry-over from other donors' samples.

Concerning this clonotype: One end of the junction does not line up with germline, which may come from a read error. This chain connects TRBV6-1 to TRBJ2-7; weak D call: TRBD1 (5 bases). The V gene's germline CDR1 is MNHNS and CDR2 SASEGT. The CDR3 sequence is 13 residues long. CDR3 bases: TGTGCCAGCAGTGAAGGGGGCAGCTACGGGCAGTACTTC. Amino acid sequence: CASSEGGSYGQYF.

This clonotype appeared many times. The rearrangement joins TRBV7-4 to TRBJ2-7, with a possible D match to TRBD1 (5 bases). The CDR3 is 14 amino acids. CDR1 and CDR2 (germline): SGHVT, SQSDAQ. V lost 8 bases and J 0 bases, leaving 14 bases between the germline ends. CDR3 residues: CASGDRNSSYEQYF. DNA of the CDR3: TGTGCCAGCGGAGACAGAAATAGCTCCTACGAGCAGTACTTC.

In its sample, this clonotype was seen many times. The chain employs TRBV20-1 and TRBJ2-3; tentative D call: TRBD2 (5 bases). Germline V CDR1 and CDR2: DFQATT, SNEGSKA (reference sequence). Between the trimmed V and J ends, which lost 1 base and 4 bases, there was a span of 15 bases. This CDR3 region has 15 residues. CDR3 sequence reads: CSARAHLANADTQYF. CDR3 coding DNA: TGCAGTGCTAGAGCGCATCTAGCTAACGCAGATACGCAGTATTTT.

This sequence joins TRBV6-2 or TRBV6-3 and TRBJ1-1; 8 nucleotides align to TRBD1. Germline CDR1 and CDR2: MNHEY and SVGEGT. CDR3 length: 14 residues. V lost 8 bases, J lost 5 bases, and 10 bases stayed unmatched. In DNA, the CDR3 is TGTGCCAGCGGCCTACCAGGGGGCTTTACTGAAGCTTTCTTT. Its translation is CASGLPGGFTEAFF.

This clonotype has a count of ten or more. CDR3 in DNA: TGCGCCAGCAGCCAATCGGTGAGTCAGCCCCAGCATTTT. It is translated as CASSQSVSQPQHF. The chain links TRBV4-1 to TRBJ1-5; D gene ambiguous. This CDR3 has 13 residues. V dropped 2 bases and J dropped 6 bases, with 8 bases sitting between them. Germline V lookup: CDR1 MGHRA, CDR2 YSYEKL.

This clonotype was picked up many times. The CDR3 sequence is CASWTSGYNEQFF. DNA for the CDR3: TGCGCCAGTTGGACTAGCGGGTACAATGAGCAGTTCTTC. The V call is TRBV10-2, the J call TRBJ2-1; 11 bases match TRBD2. The junction had 2 bases not matched to a gene; V was cut back by 9 bases and J by 4 bases. CDR3 size: 13 residues. Germline V gene lookup returns CDR1 WSHSY and CDR2 SAAADI.

This clonotype was picked up many times. V and J are TRBV20-1 and TRBJ1-5; maybe TRBD1 (5 bases). The V end was cut by 3 bases, the J end by 6 bases, with 18 bases between. Germline loops: CDR1 DFQATT, CDR2 SNEGSKA (reference sequence). CDR3 size: 15 residues. The CDR3 spells CSASQTAFRGQPQHF. In nucleotides, the CDR3 is TGCAGTGCTAGCCAGACAGCATTTAGAGGTCAGCCCCAGCATTTT.

For this clonotype: The junction departs from germline at one end; a sequencing error may be responsible. The chain carries TRBV19 and TRBJ2-5, with D hard to call. This CDR3 is built from 13 residues. Germline V gene sequence: CDR1 LNHDA, CDR2 SQIVND (reference sequence). CDR3 region: CASPRRSQKTQYF. DNA of the CDR3: TGTGCCAGCCCTCGACGTAGCCAAAAGACCCAGTACTTC. The full variable domain, its missing parts supplied by reference TRBV19 and TRBJ2-5, is DGGITQSPKYLFRKEGQNVTLSCEQNLNHDAMYWYRQDPGQGLRLIYYSQIVNDFQKGDIAEGYSVSREKKESFPLTVTSAQKNPTAFYLCASPRRSQKTQYFGPGTRLLVL.

Many counts were recorded for this clonotype. This rearrangement joins TRBV2 to TRBJ1-2; tentatively, D is TRBD1 (5 bases). Looked up from germline, CDR1 is SNHLY and CDR2 is FYNNEI. The CDR3 is made up of 13 amino acids. V was shortened by 6 bases and J by 6 bases, with 14 bases between the two germline ends. The CDR3: CASRGDGENGYTF. The CDR3 region has the DNA TGTGCCAGCAGGGGGGACGGAGAGAATGGCTACACCTTC.

This clonotype came up many times. This chain uses TRBV2 with TRBJ2-1; 8 bases fit TRBD2. Germline trimming cut 7 bases from V and 5 bases from J; bases unmatched to any gene: 7. This CDR3 has 14 amino acids. Germline lookup yields CDR1 SNHLY and CDR2 FYNNEI. CDR3 nucleotides: TGTGCCAGCACCTCGACTAGCGCGAACAATGAGCAGTTCTTC. This gives the protein CASTSTSANNEQFF.

This clonotype was picked up many times. The chain has TRBV5-4 and TRBJ2-5; D possibly uses TRBD1 or TRBD2 (5 bases each). Trimming took 0 bases from V and 0 from J, leaving 15 bases between them. CDR1 SGHNT and CDR2 YYREEE come from the germline V gene (reference sequence). The CDR3 spans 17 residues. CDR3 amino acids: CASSLVGEGANQETQYF. The CDR3 coding sequence is TGTGCCAGCAGCTTGGTGGGGGAAGGGGCGAACCAAGAGACCCAGTACTTC.

This chain uses TRBV11-2 with TRBJ1-2; 10 nucleotides match TRBD1. The CDR3 covers 14 residues. The ends lost 2 bases at V and 7 bases at J; junction bases unmatched: 4. Looked up from germline, CDR1 is SGHAT and CDR2 is FQNNGV. The CDR3 nucleotides read TGTGCCAGCAGCTTAATAGGACAGGGGGTTGGCTACACCTTC. Residues: CASSLIGQGVGYTF.

This clonotype was seen at least ten times. The rearrangement links TRBV2 to TRBJ2-2; maybe TRBD1 (5 bases). Per germline, CDR1 SNHLY and CDR2 FYNNEI. There are 15 residues in the CDR3. V was shortened by 3 bases and J by 0 bases, with 8 bases between the two germline ends. For the CDR3, the DNA is TGTGCCAGCAGTGAGGACAACACGAACACCGGGGAGCTGTTTTTT. Translated: CASSEDNTNTGELFF.

This clonotype was found many times. This chain uses TRBV6-5 with TRBJ2-7, with 7 nucleotides matching TRBD1. The CDR3 consists of 14 residues. Looked up from germline, CDR1 is MNHEY and CDR2 is SVGAGI. V was clipped by 0 bases and J by 5 bases; unmatched bases: 4. The CDR3 region has the DNA TGTGCCAGCAGTTACTCACAGGGGTTCAACGAGCAGTACTTC. Translation gives CASSYSQGFNEQYF.

This clonotype was seen at least ten times. The rearrangement uses TRBV7-8 and TRBJ2-5; D may match TRBD1 or TRBD2 (5 bases each). V was cut by 5 bases and J by 2 bases, with 12 bases left in between. The CDR3 loop spans 14 amino acids. Germline V gene lookup returns CDR1 SGHVS and CDR2 FQNEAQ. The chain's CDR3 is CASSLGTAQETQYF. The DNA for the CDR3 is TGTGCCAGCAGCCTTGGGACGGCGCAAGAGACCCAGTACTTC. Looking up the rest from reference TRBV7-8 and TRBJ2-5 gives the full variable domain: GAGVSQSPRYKVAKRGQDVALRCDPISGHVSLFWYQQALGQGPEFLTYFQNEAQLDKSGLPSDRFFAERPEGSVSTLKIQRTQQEDSAVYLCASSLGTAQETQYFGPGTRLLVL.

As for this clonotype: This may stem from a read error, because a much larger clone lies one nucleotide away. The chain recombines TRBV20-1 with TRBJ2-1, with D uncertain. Looked up from germline, CDR1 is DFQATT and CDR2 is SNEGSKA (reference sequence). This CDR3 is 11 amino acids long. The CDR3 DNA reads TGCGGTGCTAGAGTCAACAATGAGCAGTTCTTC. It translates to CGARVNNEQFF.

This clonotype was seen many times. V and J are TRBV19 and TRBJ2-3; D could derive from TRBD1 or TRBD2 (5 bases each). Looked up from germline, CDR1 is LNHDA and CDR2 is SQIVND (reference sequence). Trimming stripped 5 bases from V and 7 bases from J, with 16 bases between. The CDR3 is 14 amino acids. For the CDR3, the DNA is TGTGCCAGTAGTTGGGGGACCCCTACCCATACGCAGTATTTT. Its protein is CASSWGTPTHTQYF.

This clonotype was seen repeatedly, ten times or more. The chain recombines TRBV6-6 with TRBJ1-2; 9 bases align to TRBD1. The CDR3 spans 13 residues. Looked up from germline, CDR1 is MNHNY and CDR2 is SVGAGI (reference sequence). V gave up 2 bases and J gave up 6 bases; unmatched junction bases: 1. For the CDR3, the DNA is TGTGCCAGCAGTTACCGGGACAGGGATGGCTACACCTTC. Translation gives CASSYRDRDGYTF.

With regard to this clonotype: A much bigger clone sits one base away, suggesting this may be a read error. J is TRBJ1-4 and V is TRBV4-1; D is possibly TRBD1 (5 bases). V lost 2 bases and J lost 3, with 19 bases in between. The CDR3 covers 18 residues. Germline CDR1 is MGHRA and CDR2 is YSYEKL. CDR3 DNA sequence: TGCGCCAGCAGCCAAAGCGGGGGGGTCGGGTCAGCTAATGAAAAACTGTTTTTT. Its translation: CASSQSGGVGSANEKLFF.

Note on this clonotype: A read error may be the cause here, since a much bigger clone is one base away. V and J are TRBV19 and TRBJ2-6; D uncertain. The V end lost 10 bases, the J end lost 0 bases, and 10 bases lay between the germline ends. Per the germline V gene, CDR1 is LNHDA and CDR2 is SQIVND (reference sequence). There are 14 residues in the CDR3. The CDR3 here is CATKVRSGANVLTF. In DNA, the CDR3 is TGTGCCACTAAGGTTCGCTCTGGGGCCAACGTCCTGACTTTC.

Turning to this clonotype: This may be a read error, as it is one base from a much larger clone. The rearrangement joins TRBV6-6 to TRBJ1-3, with D tentatively TRBD1 (5 bases). Germline CDR1 MNHNY, CDR2 SVGAGI (reference sequence). This CDR3 spans 15 amino acids. The V gene lost 6 bases and the J gene lost 2 bases, with 14 bases spanning the gap. The CDR3 is CASSSGGYPGNTIYF. The CDR3 region has the DNA TGTGCCAGCAGCAGCGGGGGATACCCTGGAAACACCATATATTTT.

This clonotype showed up many times. The chain couples TRBV29-1 to TRBJ2-1, with 12 bases identical to TRBD2. Germline V gene sequence: CDR1 SQVTM, CDR2 ANQGSEA. The CDR3 sequence is 15 residues long. Losses at the gene ends were 5 bases for V and 7 bases for J; bases not matched to a gene: 9. This CDR3 is CSVSTGTSGSNEQFF. As DNA, the CDR3 is TGCAGCGTTTCTACAGGGACTAGCGGGTCGAATGAGCAGTTCTTC.

The chain recombines TRBV6-6 with TRBJ2-1; D possibly corresponds to TRBD2 (6 bases). Germline loops: CDR1 MNHNY, CDR2 SVGAGI (reference sequence). Trimming took off 1 base at V and 2 bases at J, with 12 bases between the two ends. The CDR3 spans 16 residues. The CDR3 DNA reads as TGTGCCAGCAGTTACTTCCGGGGCGGGACCTACAATGAGCAGTTCTTC. Translating it yields CASSYFRGGTYNEQFF.

This clonotype was counted at least ten times. The CDR3 here is CSARDLLAGSSSYNEQFF. In DNA, the CDR3 is TGCAGTGCTAGAGATCTTCTTGCGGGGTCCAGCTCCTACAATGAGCAGTTCTTC. This rearrangement joins TRBV20-1 to TRBJ2-1, with D perhaps matching TRBD2 (6 bases). The CDR3 sequence is 18 residues long. The V end lost 0 bases, the J end lost 0 bases, and 18 bases lay between the germline ends. Looked up from germline, CDR1 is DFQATT and CDR2 is SNEGSKA (reference sequence).

Concerning this clonotype itself: This may arise from a read error, as a much more abundant clone is one base away. Given the absence of the conserved phenylalanine or tryptophan at the CDR3 end, a read error is likely. This chain joins TRBV12-3 or TRBV12-4 and TRBJ2-1, with 8 bases identical to TRBD1. Trimming cost V 6 bases and J 3 bases; bases outside gene matches: 7. The CDR3 sequence is 15 residues long. CDR3 DNA: TGTGCCAGCAGGTCATACAGGGGGAGCTACAATGAGCAGTTCCTC. The encoded protein is CASRSYRGSYNEQFL.

This clonotype was recorded at least ten times. J is TRBJ2-7 and V is TRBV6-1; 13 nucleotides line up with TRBD2. V lost 5 bases to trimming and J lost 0 bases; unmatched junction nucleotides: 4. The germline gives CDR1 MNHNS, CDR2 SASEGT. The CDR3 loop spans 16 amino acids. The CDR3 loop reads CASSKLAGGTSYEQYF. DNA for the CDR3: TGTGCCAGCAGTAAACTAGCGGGAGGGACCTCCTACGAGCAGTACTTC.

Turning to this clonotype: One base away lies a much larger clone, so this may be a sequencing read error. The V and J genes are TRBV29-1 and TRBJ2-7, with 7 bases that match TRBD2. The germline V gene encodes CDR1 SQVTM and CDR2 ANQGSEA. The CDR3 has 12 amino acids. CDR3 sequence reads: CSIEREAYEQYF. In DNA, the CDR3 is TGCAGCATTGAGCGGGAAGCCTACGAGCAGTACTTC.

This clonotype was counted ten times or more. This sequence joins TRBV2 and TRBJ2-2; unclear D gene. CDR1 is SNHLY and CDR2 is FYNNEI in the germline V gene. The CDR3 is 16 residues long. V gave up 6 bases and J gave up 3 bases, with 17 bases separating them. Written as DNA, the CDR3 is TGTGCCAGCAGACTCGACTTCGTTAGGGACACCGGGGAGCTGTTTTTT. This gives the protein CASRLDFVRDTGELFF. The variable domain in full, completed from reference TRBV2 and TRBJ2-2, reads EPEVTQTPSHQVTQMGQEVILRCVPISNHLYFYWYRQILGQKVEFLVSFYNNEISEKSEIFDDQFSVERPDGSNFTLKIRSTKLEDSAMYFCASRLDFVRDTGELFFGEGSRLTVL.

The chain links TRBV6-1 to TRBJ1-3; D not resolved. CDR1 and CDR2 (germline): MNHNS, SASEGT. With 2 bases removed from V and 0 bases from J, the gap between germline ends came to 8 bases. The CDR3 consists of 15 residues. CDR3 bases: TGTGCCAGCAGTGAAACCTGGGGCTCTGGAAACACCATATATTTT. Its protein is CASSETWGSGNTIYF.

This clonotype was seen many times. This chain links TRBV2 with TRBJ1-4, with 11 positions matching TRBD1. Germline CDR1 and CDR2: SNHLY and FYNNEI. The ends lost 4 bases at V and 5 bases at J; junction bases unmatched: 6. The CDR3 spans 16 residues. The CDR3 reads CASSGIGTGGNEKLFF. CDR3 sequence (DNA): TGTGCCAGCAGTGGGATAGGGACAGGGGGAAATGAAAAACTGTTTTTT.

With regard to this clonotype: A much larger clone is a single base away; this may be a read error. The chain is built from TRBV7-9 and TRBJ1-3; a possible D gene is TRBD1 (6 bases). CDR1 and CDR2 from the germline V gene are SEHNR and FQNEAQ (reference sequence). The CDR3 runs 14 residues. V lost 7 bases and J 1 base, leaving 11 bases between the germline ends. The CDR3 here is CASNRGASGNTIYF. CDR3 coding DNA: TGTGCCAGCAACCGGGGGGCTTCTGGAAACACCATATATTTT. The whole variable domain, filled in from reference TRBV7-9 and TRBJ1-3, reads DTGVSQNPRHKITKRGQNVTFRCDPISEHNRLYWYRQTLGQGPEFLTYFQNEAQLEKSRLLSDRFSAERPKGSFSTLEIQRTEQGDSAMYLCASNRGASGNTIYFGEGSWLTVV.

This clonotype occurred many times. The V gene is TRBV5-8, the J gene TRBJ2-7, with TRBD2 matching over 14 bases. Germline CDR1 and CDR2: SGHTS and YDEGEE. Germline trimming cut 0 bases from V and 4 bases from J; bases unmatched to any gene: 3. CDR3 length: 16 residues. The CDR3 protein is CASSLAGLAGGYEQYF. CDR3 nucleotide sequence: TGTGCCAGCAGCTTGGCCGGACTAGCGGGAGGATACGAGCAGTACTTC. The entire variable domain, with the rest obtained from reference TRBV5-8 and TRBJ2-7, is as follows: EAGVTQSPTHLIKTRGQQATLRCSPISGHTSVYWYQQALGLGLQFLLWYDEGEERNRGNFPPRFSGRQFPNYSSELNVNALELEDSALYLCASSLAGLAGGYEQYFGPGTRLTVT.